The next 23 T cell receptor beta chains were all read from a single sample in a study of response to subunit inactivated influenza vaccine. TCRdb independently ran MiXCR on the RT-PCR reads; one entry per CDR3 protein. The sample has about 520,000 distinct CDR3 sequences; about 25% are singletons. The sequencing used CD4+ T cells sorted from PBMCs, collected around 5 days after vaccination. These receptors came from a man between 45 and 60 years old who received an inactivated influenza vaccine.

The table lists this clonotype with a few counts. The chain employs TRBV6-5 and TRBJ1-6; a possible D gene is TRBD1 (5 bases). Looked up from germline, CDR1 is MNHEY and CDR2 is SVGAGI. CDR3 length: 16 residues. The V gene lost 4 bases and the J gene lost 8 bases, with 18 bases spanning the gap. As DNA, the CDR3 is TGTGCCAGCAGTTTCCTCCCGGCAGGGTTAGATTCACCCCTCCACTTT. Translating gives CASSFLPAGLDSPLHF.

In its sample, this clonotype was seen a few times. The rearrangement uses TRBV20-1 and TRBJ2-1; D gene uncertain. The V end lost 1 base, the J end lost 5 bases, and 21 bases lay between the germline ends. The CDR3 has 17 residues. Germline V lookup: CDR1 DFQATT, CDR2 SNEGSKA (reference sequence). The CDR3 is CSARGRRGPPVDNEQFF. As DNA, the CDR3 is TGCAGTGCTAGAGGCCGGCGTGGACCGCCGGTGGACAATGAGCAGTTCTTC.

This clonotype showed up just a few times. J is TRBJ2-2 and V is TRBV6-5, with D hard to call. V dropped 0 bases and J dropped 2 bases, with 16 bases sitting between them. The CDR3 is made up of 18 amino acids. In germline, CDR1 is MNHEY, CDR2 SVGAGI. Here the CDR3 DNA reads TGTGCCAGCAGTTACTCCCCCTTATTGCGTCGTAACACCGGGGAGCTGTTTTTT. It codes for CASSYSPLLRRNTGELFF.

The chain is built from TRBV5-1 and TRBJ2-7; 8 bases align to TRBD1. V shed 2 bases and J 1 base; nucleotides not matched to a gene: 5. Germline lookup yields CDR1 SGHRS and CDR2 YFSETQ. This CDR3 has 15 amino acids. The CDR3 loop is CASSLMGQASYEQYF. The CDR3 nucleotides are TGCGCCAGCAGCTTAATGGGACAGGCATCCTACGAGCAGTACTTC.

In its sample, this clonotype was seen a few times. The chain recombines TRBV7-2 with TRBJ2-1; possible D gene TRBD2, 5 bases. CDR1 is SGHTA and CDR2 is FQGNSA in the germline V gene. V was cut by 2 bases and J by 4 bases, with 15 bases left in between. CDR3 length equals 16 residues. The DNA for the CDR3 is TGTGCCAGCAGCTTATTCACGGGTACGGGATACAATGAGCAGTTCTTC. Amino acids: CASSLFTGTGYNEQFF.

The CDR3 protein is CASSPRTSGRVTDTQYF. In DNA form, the CDR3 reads TGTGCCAGCAGCCCCAGGACGAGCGGGAGGGTCACAGATACGCAGTATTTT. The V gene is TRBV7-8, the J gene TRBJ2-3, with 10 bases that match TRBD2. CDR1 is SGHVS and CDR2 is FQNEAQ in the germline V gene. V shed 5 bases and J 2 bases; nucleotides not matched to a gene: 10. This CDR3 contains 17 residues.

The chain couples TRBV5-1 to TRBJ2-5, with 8 nucleotides matching TRBD1. The germline gives CDR1 SGHRS, CDR2 YFSETQ. The trim removed 1 base at V and 5 bases at J, leaving 7 bases unmatched. This CDR3 has 15 amino acids. This CDR3 is CASSLLRDRSETQYF. The CDR3 region has the DNA TGCGCCAGCAGCTTGTTGCGGGACAGGTCCGAGACCCAGTACTTC.

The rearrangement links TRBV5-1 to TRBJ2-3; 9 bases match TRBD1. Per the germline V gene, CDR1 is SGHRS and CDR2 is YFSETQ. The CDR3 is 16 residues long. The V segment lost 0 bases and the J segment 3 bases; nucleotides outside the gene matches: 5. As DNA, the CDR3 is TGCGCCAGCAGCTTGGAACAGGGGGCGCGAACAGATACGCAGTATTTT. This translates into CASSLEQGARTDTQYF.

The chain links TRBV5-1 to TRBJ2-3; TRBD2 might be the D (6 bases). V lost 4 bases to trimming and J lost 4 bases, with 19 bases between them. The CDR3 consists of 16 residues. CDR1 is SGHRS and CDR2 is YFSETQ in the germline V gene. The CDR3: CASSPGGVALPDTQYF. CDR3 coding DNA: TGCGCCAGCAGCCCAGGAGGGGTAGCTCTACCAGATACGCAGTATTTT.

The genes are TRBV11-3 and TRBJ2-3; D ambiguous. Germline assignment: CDR1 SGHNT and CDR2 YENEEA. CDR3 length: 12 residues. Trimming pared 3 bases from V and 4 bases from J, leaving 5 bases between. The CDR3: CASSFMADTQYF. CDR3 coding DNA: TGTGCCAGCAGCTTTATGGCAGATACGCAGTATTTT.

This clonotype was detected a few times. The chain has TRBV5-1 and TRBJ1-1; D remains ambiguous. This CDR3 region has 12 residues. The V end lost 4 bases, the J end lost 6 bases, and 10 bases lay between the germline ends. CDR1 is SGHRS and CDR2 is YFSETQ in the germline V gene. The CDR3 DNA follows: TGCGCCAGCAGCAAGGGTGAATCTGAAGCTTTCTTT. It codes for CASSKGESEAFF.

This clonotype has only a few counts. The chain combines TRBV15 with TRBJ2-1; D not resolved. V was trimmed by 3 bases and J by 5 bases, leaving 11 bases between them. This CDR3 has 14 amino acids. Germline CDR1 is LNHNV and CDR2 is YYDKDF (reference sequence). The CDR3 region is CATSSIKKHNEQFF. CDR3 sequence (DNA): TGTGCCACCAGCAGTATCAAGAAACACAATGAGCAGTTCTTC.

In this sample, this clonotype turned up many times. The chain links TRBV12-3 or TRBV12-4 to TRBJ2-1, with 9 bases aligning to TRBD1. This CDR3 is built from 15 residues. V was clipped by 8 bases and J by 5 bases; unmatched bases: 10. In DNA, the CDR3 is TGTGCCAGCTGGAAGGTGGGACAGGGTAACAATGAGCAGTTCTTC. Translation gives CASWKVGQGNNEQFF.

The CDR3 is CASSLRLGSPYEQYF. The CDR3, as DNA: TGTGCCAGCAGCCTCAGACTGGGCAGCCCCTACGAGCAGTACTTC. The chain combines TRBV3-1 with TRBJ2-7; D is undetermined. The V end lost 4 bases, the J end lost 2 bases, and 15 bases lay between the germline ends. CDR3 length: 15 residues. The germline V gene has CDR1 LGHDT and CDR2 YNNKEL (reference sequence).

The genes are TRBV4-1 and TRBJ1-2, with D unclear. Trimming removed 3 bases from V and 8 bases from J, with 16 bases in between. Germline V lookup: CDR1 MGHRA, CDR2 YSYEKL. The CDR3 extends over 14 amino acids. The CDR3 DNA reads TGCGCCAGCAGCCAGTTACCCATGTCCGGGGGCTACACCTTC. Its translation: CASSQLPMSGGYTF.

The V gene is TRBV20-1, the J gene TRBJ2-4; weak D call: TRBD2 (6 bases). This CDR3 comprises 16 residues. From germline, CDR1 is DFQATT and CDR2 SNEGSKA (reference sequence). Trimming removed 1 base from V and 0 bases from J, with 13 bases in between. The CDR3 region has the DNA TGCAGTGCTAGAGGGGGAGGATTCTTAGCCAAAAACATTCAGTACTTC. Translating it yields CSARGGGFLAKNIQYF.

This clonotype was recorded a few times. This clone may be a read error of a much larger clone one base away. The chain combines TRBV2 with TRBJ2-1; 16 bases fit TRBD2. The CDR3 runs 19 residues. Germline assignment: CDR1 SNHLY and CDR2 FYNNEI. This CDR3 reads CTSSSGTSGRARSYNEQFF. As DNA, the CDR3 is TGTACCAGCAGTTCAGGGACTAGCGGGAGGGCCAGGTCCTACAATGAGCAGTTCTTC.

Only a few counts were recorded for this clonotype. V is TRBV4-2 and J is TRBJ2-5; D not certain. V was cut by 2 bases and J by 2 bases, with 18 bases left in between. There are 17 residues in the CDR3. CDR1 LGHNA and CDR2 YNFKEQ come from the germline V gene. CDR3 DNA: TGTGCCAGCAGCCAACTTCTGTTAGGGCAGGAGCAAGAGACCCAGTACTTC. Protein sequence: CASSQLLLGQEQETQYF.

This clonotype was observed many times. V usage is TRBV20-1 and J usage is TRBJ2-1; tentatively, D is TRBD2 (6 bases). CDR3 size: 14 residues. V was cut by 5 bases and J by 10 bases, with 21 bases left in between. Per germline, CDR1 DFQATT and CDR2 SNEGSKA (reference sequence). In DNA, the CDR3 is TGCAGTGCTCCCGGGAGTCGAAATTTAATGGAGCAGTTCTTC. The encoded protein is CSAPGSRNLMEQFF.

The genes are TRBV20-1 and TRBJ1-6; the D is unclear. The germline CDR1 and CDR2 sequences are DFQATT and SNEGSKA (reference sequence). CDR3 size: 12 residues. V was shortened by 3 bases and J by 9 bases, with 9 bases between the two germline ends. CDR3 sequence: CSARLRVSPLHF. The CDR3 coding sequence is TGCAGTGCTAGGCTGAGGGTTTCACCCCTCCACTTT.

Points on this clonotype: The germline gene is not matched at one end of the junction; a read error may be the cause. This chain connects TRBV20-1 to TRBJ1-5, with D hard to call. Germline V CDR1 and CDR2: DFQATT, SNEGSKA (reference sequence). There are 17 residues in the CDR3. CDR3 loop: CCASGYKDGNSNQPQHF. The CDR3 DNA is TGCTGTGCTAGCGGTTATAAGGACGGGAATAGCAATCAGCCCCAGCATTTT.

This chain uses TRBV5-1 with TRBJ1-6; TRBD1 might be the D (5 bases). Trimming shortened V by 0 bases and J by 10 bases, and 14 bases separated the two germline ends. The germline V gene has CDR1 SGHRS and CDR2 YFSETQ. The CDR3 is made up of 15 amino acids. The CDR3 DNA follows: TGCGCCAGCAGCTTGGCCCGGGGAGGACAATCACCCCTCCACTTT. Amino acids: CASSLARGGQSPLHF.

The chain couples TRBV6-1 to TRBJ1-4; no firm D call. V lost 5 bases and J lost 0, with 10 bases in between. CDR1 is MNHNS and CDR2 is SASEGT in the germline V gene. The CDR3 has 15 residues. The CDR3 region has the DNA TGTGCCAGCAGTCGGTTACCTGCAACTAATGAAAAACTGTTTTTT. Residues: CASSRLPATNEKLFF.